This record looks at one TCR beta chain sequence and its context. The antigen is undetermined. Several immunoSEQ plates held equal portions of the genomic DNA taken from each subset. Clones were sequenced by immunoSEQ multiplex PCR, and TCRdb holds only the in-frame ones, with some missing. This sample yields around 610,000 clones, of which approximately 96% are seen a single time; roughly 0.12% belongs to the top ten. These data are taken from a study of shared clonotypes between healthy human individuals. Points from the study as a whole: Relative to memory subsets, naive subsets generally showed larger estimated richness.

As defined, naive CD8 cells were CD45RO-negative and positively selected for CCR7, with terminally differentiated effector memory CD45RA+ cells excluded. Recent vaccinations or acute infections were absent in the healthy HIV-negative adult donors. This CDR3 has 16 amino acids. J lost 13 bases, V lost 0 bases, and 13 bases had no gene match. Germline values: CDR1 MNHNS, CDR2 SASEGT. Input material: naive CD8+ T cells sorted from blood. The receptor was isolated from a woman in her thirties in good health. This chain links TRBV6-1 with TRBJ2-4, with 9 bases fitting TRBD1. CDR3 in amino acids: CASSEAAYRGLPLQYF. In nucleotides, the CDR3 is TGTGCCAGCAGTGAAGCGGCCTACAGGGGGCTCCCGCTCCAGTACTTC.